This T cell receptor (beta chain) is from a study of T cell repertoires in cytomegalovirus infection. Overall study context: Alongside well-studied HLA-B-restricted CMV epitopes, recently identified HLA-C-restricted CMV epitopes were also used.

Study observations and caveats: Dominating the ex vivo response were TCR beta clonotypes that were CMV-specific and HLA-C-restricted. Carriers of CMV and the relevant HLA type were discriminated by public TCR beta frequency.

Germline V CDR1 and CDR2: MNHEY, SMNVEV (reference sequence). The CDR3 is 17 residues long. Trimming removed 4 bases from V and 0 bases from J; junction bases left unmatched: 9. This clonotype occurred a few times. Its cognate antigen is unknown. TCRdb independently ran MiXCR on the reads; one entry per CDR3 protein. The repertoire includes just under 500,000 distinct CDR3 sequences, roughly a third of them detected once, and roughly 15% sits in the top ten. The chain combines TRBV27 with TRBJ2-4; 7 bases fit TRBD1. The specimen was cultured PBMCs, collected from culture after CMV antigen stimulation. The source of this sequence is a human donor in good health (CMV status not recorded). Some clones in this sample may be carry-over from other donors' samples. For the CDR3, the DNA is TGTGCCAGCAGTTCCGGGACAGACTTCCCAGCCAAAAACATTCAGTACTTC. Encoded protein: CASSSGTDFPAKNIQYF.